Listed below are T cell receptor beta chains from one sample, sequenced in a study of T cell repertoires in cytomegalovirus infection. TCRdb ran MiXCR on the reads and lists one entry per CDR3 protein. The sample consists of approximately 750,000 distinct CDR3 sequences, 35% of them appearing once. Material for sequencing was PBMCs. The receptors originated from a human donor in good health (CMV status not recorded). Some clones in this sample may be carry-over from other donors' samples. CDR3s include the opening cysteine and the closing phenylalanine or tryptophan. A D gene is named only where the DNA matches it firmly. Size tells how often a clone was seen (once, few, many) or the class of an expanded clone, and some rows leave it out.

v_gene	d_gene	j_gene	abundance	CDR3aa	CDR3nt
TRBV6-5	.	TRBJ2-3	.	CASSYVRATDTQYF	TGTGCCAGCAGTTACGTCAGGGCTACAGATACGCAGTATTTT
TRBV20-1	TRBD1	TRBJ2-2	.	CSARDRGTGVGELFF	TGCAGTGCTAGAGACCGAGGGACAGGGGTCGGGGAGCTGTTTTTT
TRBV6-1	.	TRBJ1-1	.	CASSYIRGPESFF	TGTGCCAGCAGTTACATAAGGGGTCCTGAATCTTTCTTT
TRBV4-1	TRBD1	TRBJ1-5	.	CAIGAGGNQPQHF	TGCGCCATAGGAGCAGGGGGTAATCAGCCCCAGCATTTT
TRBV6-1	.	TRBJ2-3	few	CASSETLTASTDTQYF	TGTGCCAGCAGTGAAACTCTGACGGCTAGCACAGATACGCAGTATTTT
TRBV6-2/TRBV6-3	.	TRBJ1-5	.	CASSPGTPSRGNQPQHF	TGTGCCAGCAGCCCCGGGACACCTTCCCGGGGCAATCAGCCCCAGCATTTT
TRBV24-1	TRBD1	TRBJ2-3	.	CATGDRGFSSTDTQYF	TGTGCCACAGGAGACAGGGGTTTCTCTAGCACAGATACGCAGTATTTT
TRBV6-6	.	TRBJ2-7	.	CASSYSGQTQYF	TGTGCCAGCAGTTACTCTGGACAAACGCAGTACTTC
TRBV7-6	TRBD2	TRBJ2-2	.	CASSWLAGSNTGELFF	TGTGCCAGCAGCTGGTTAGCGGGATCGAACACCGGGGAGCTGTTTTTT
TRBV7-2	TRBD1	TRBJ1-2	many	CASNFYAGQGLGYTF	TGTGCCAGCAACTTCTATGCCGGACAGGGACTTGGCTACACCTTC
TRBV28	.	TRBJ1-1	.	CASSLSWAGVGTDTEAFF	TGTGCCAGCAGTTTATCCTGGGCAGGGGTTGGAACGGACACTGAAGCTTTCTTT
TRBV7-9	TRBD1	TRBJ2-3	.	CASAGTGFADTQYF	TGTGCCAGCGCCGGGACAGGGTTCGCAGATACGCAGTATTTT
TRBV19	TRBD1	TRBJ1-5	.	CASSISTGQNNQPQHF	TGTGCCAGTAGTATTTCCACGGGACAGAACAATCAGCCCCAGCATTTT
TRBV19	.	TRBJ1-1	.	CASSIFSGRTEAFF	TGTGCCAGTAGTATCTTTTCAGGGCGGACTGAAGCTTTCTTT
TRBV19	.	TRBJ2-3	.	CASRQIGSSTDTQYF	TGTGCCAGTCGACAGATCGGATCTAGCACAGATACGCAGTATTTT
TRBV7-2	TRBD2	TRBJ2-5	many	CASSGGREAPQETQYF	TGTGCCAGCAGCGGGGGGCGGGAGGCTCCGCAAGAGACCCAGTACTTC
TRBV11-2	TRBD1	TRBJ2-1	few	CASSRPYPLKPGQGSSYNEQFF	TGTGCCAGCAGCCGGCCTTACCCCTTGAAGCCGGGACAGGGGAGCTCCTACAATGAGCAGTTCTTC
TRBV7-9	.	TRBJ2-3	few	CASSGTPSTDTQYF	TGTGCCAGCAGCGGGACACCTAGCACAGATACGCAGTATTTT
TRBV7-8	TRBD1	TRBJ1-1	.	CASGVSRTGDTEAFF	TGTGCCAGCGGGGTCTCCAGGACAGGAGACACTGAAGCTTTCTTT
TRBV28	.	TRBJ1-2	once	CASSLTLGYGYTF	TGTGCCAGCAGTTTAACTCTAGGGTACGGCTACACCTTC
TRBV12-5	TRBD1	TRBJ2-1	.	CASGSPNRGNNEQFF	TGTGCTAGTGGGTCCCCGAACAGGGGGAACAATGAGCAGTTCTTC
TRBV28	.	TRBJ1-6	few	CASSLVEVRSYNSPLHF	TGTGCCAGCAGTTTAGTGGAGGTTAGGTCCTATAATTCACCCCTCCACTTT
TRBV28	TRBD1	TRBJ1-5	.	CASRQQGAANQPQHF	TGTGCCAGCAGACAACAGGGGGCCGCTAATCAGCCCCAGCATTTT
TRBV27	TRBD1	TRBJ2-7	.	CASSSQDRGTYEQYF	TGTGCCAGCAGTTCTCAGGACAGGGGAACCTACGAGCAGTACTTC
TRBV4-1	TRBD1	TRBJ2-7	many	CASSRLGQGVDSYEQYF	TGCGCCAGCAGCCGCCTCGGACAGGGCGTAGACTCCTACGAGCAGTACTTC
TRBV7-8	.	TRBJ2-4	many	CASSLGAKNIQYF	TGTGCCAGCAGCCTGGGGGCGAAAAACATTCAGTACTTC
TRBV7-9	TRBD1	TRBJ1-1	.	CASIPGWDSALPTAEAVF	TGTGCCAGCATCCCCGGTTGGGACAGTGCATTACCAACCGCTGAAGCTGTCTTT
TRBV7-6	.	TRBJ1-5	many	CASSYGPATQPQHF	TGTGCCAGCAGCTACGGGCCGGCCACTCAGCCCCAGCATTTT
TRBV27	TRBD2	TRBJ2-5	.	CANQTSGRIETQYF	TGTGCCAACCAGACTAGCGGGAGAATAGAGACCCAGTACTTC
TRBV6-1	.	TRBJ2-5	few	CASSESSGLWETQYF	TGTGCCAGCAGTGAGTCGTCGGGGCTTTGGGAGACCCAGTACTTC
TRBV18	TRBD1	TRBJ1-4	.	CASSTDRGHEKLFF	TGTGCCAGCTCAACGGACAGGGGGCATGAAAAACTGTTTTTT
TRBV12-3/TRBV12-4	.	TRBJ2-5	few	CASSLAYRVRETQYF	TGTGCCAGCAGTTTAGCTTATAGGGTCAGAGAGACCCAGTACTTC
TRBV11-2	.	TRBJ1-3	.	CASSQPGGSGNTIYF	TGTGCCAGCAGCCAGCCGGGGGGCTCCGGAAACACCATATATTTT
TRBV7-2	.	TRBJ1-5	few	CASSLNLNQPQHF	TGTGCCAGCAGCTTAAATCTGAATCAGCCCCAGCATTTT
TRBV27	.	TRBJ2-2	many	CASSLLQGTGELFF	TGTGCCAGCAGTTTATTACAGGGAACCGGGGAGCTGTTTTTT
TRBV5-6	TRBD1	TRBJ2-3	.	CASTTSDRDTDTQYF	TGTGCCAGCACCACTTCGGACAGGGATACAGATACGCAGTATTTT
TRBV7-9	.	TRBJ2-2	.	CASSPSPLGAGELFF	TGTGCCAGCAGCCCATCCCCCCTTGGAGCCGGGGAGCTGTTTTTT
TRBV28	.	TRBJ1-4	.	CASSTPGRGAGEKLFF	TGTGCCAGCAGTACCCCGGGACGGGGGGCCGGAGAAAAACTGTTTTTT
TRBV2	.	TRBJ1-3	.	CASTRATYGNTIYF	TGTGCCAGCACTAGGGCTACTTACGGAAACACCATATATTTT
TRBV6-8	.	TRBJ1-5	.	CASSYSTRGGQPQHF	TGTGCCAGCAGTTACTCGACTAGGGGAGGGCAGCCCCAGCATTTT
TRBV6-1	.	TRBJ1-4	.	CASSEARGSTNEKLFF	TGTGCCAGCAGTGAAGCCCGGGGATCAACTAATGAAAAACTGTTTTTT
TRBV3-1	.	TRBJ2-1	.	CASRDSRVSSYNEQFF	TGTGCCAGCAGAGATAGCAGGGTTAGCTCCTACAATGAGCAGTTCTTC
TRBV6-8	TRBD1	TRBJ2-7	.	CASSVRDSYEQYF	TGTGCCAGCAGTGTTAGGGACAGCTACGAGCAGTACTTC
TRBV4-2	.	TRBJ1-5	.	CASSQGMMSNQPQHF	TGTGCCAGCAGCCAAGGTATGATGAGCAATCAGCCCCAGCATTTT